This T cell receptor beta chain was sequenced for a study of blood T cells in healthy people across ages. The authors ran a second PCR of about 6 to 11 cycles using a sample-barcoded 5' primer and a J-beta primer mix. One entry per CDR3 protein results from TCRdb running MiXCR on the 5' RACE reads. The data show some 790,000 distinct CDR3 sequences, 29% seen once. The CDR3 loop spans 15 amino acids. CDR1 SSHAT and CDR2 FNYEAQ come from the germline V gene (reference sequence). About this clonotype itself: One end of the junction is discordant with germline, which a read error may explain.

Each donor was a healthy Caucasian individual from Russia, aged 6 to 90. The V gene is TRBV7-7, the J gene TRBJ2-1; 13 nucleotides align to TRBD2. Sequenced: blood. The sequence was collected from an elderly woman in good health. The CDR3 DNA reads as TGTGCTAGCAGCCCACTAGCGGGGGGGATAAATGAGCAGTTCTTC. Its translation is CASSPLAGGINEQFF.